Sequencing of this TCR beta chain was carried out in a study of cytomegalovirus exposure and HLA in healthy donors. The length of the CDR3 is 15 residues. V lost 8 bases, J lost 0 bases, and 14 bases lay in between. In germline, CDR1 is SGHTA, CDR2 FQGNSA. The PCR was carried out with 60 Vbeta primers and 13 Jbeta primers. Libraries were prepared by immunoSEQ multiplex PCR; TCRdb keeps only in-frame clonotypes and omits some of them. The sample carries 160,000 or so clones, roughly 80% recorded once. The V gene is TRBV7-2, the J gene TRBJ1-3; D is possibly TRBD1 (6 bases). The sequencing sample was made of PBMCs. This receptor was taken from a woman between 50 and 59 years old in good health and CMV-seropositive. The CDR3 loop is CASRRGGSSGNTIYF. CDR3 nucleotide sequence: TGTGCCAGCCGCAGGGGAGGGAGCTCTGGAAACACCATATATTTT.